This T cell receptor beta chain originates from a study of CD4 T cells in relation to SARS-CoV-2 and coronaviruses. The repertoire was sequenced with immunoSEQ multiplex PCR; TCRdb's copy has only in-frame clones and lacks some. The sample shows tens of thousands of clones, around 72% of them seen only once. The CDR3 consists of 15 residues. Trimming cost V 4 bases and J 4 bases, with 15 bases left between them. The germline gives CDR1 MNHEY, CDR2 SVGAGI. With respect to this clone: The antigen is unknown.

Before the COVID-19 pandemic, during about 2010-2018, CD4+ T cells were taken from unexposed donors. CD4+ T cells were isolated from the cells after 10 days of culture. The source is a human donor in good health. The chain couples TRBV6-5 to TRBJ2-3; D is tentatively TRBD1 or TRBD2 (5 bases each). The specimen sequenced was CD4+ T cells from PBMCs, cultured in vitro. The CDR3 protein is CASSSPASRADTQYF. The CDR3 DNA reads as TGTGCCAGCAGTTCCCCGGCTAGCAGGGCAGATACGCAGTATTTT.